This T cell receptor (beta chain) comes out of a study of shared clonotypes between healthy human individuals. The overall study: Donors consisted of a couple of women and a few men between 18 and 49. Broader study findings: The four-donor shared clonotypes exceeded non-shared clonotypes in generation probability, with non-shared ones scoring lower.

The CDR3 sequence is 20 residues long. A remark on this clone: Antigen specificity is unknown.

Cells designated naive CD8 were CD45RO-negative and were positively selected for CCR7, with terminally differentiated effector memory CD45RA+ cells excluded. Sorted-subset replicate PCRs used 150 to 250 ng of genomic DNA. This amount corresponded to some 30,000 T cell genomes. The assay was immunoSEQ multiplex PCR, and TCRdb's table has in-frame clones only and misses some. The sample shows around 600,000 clones, 85% to 95% of them seen only once. This rearrangement joins TRBV21-1 to TRBJ1-2; the listed D gene, TRBD1, was not tested against the DNA. TRBV21-1 is flagged as a pseudogene. This TCR came from a woman aged 25 to 39 in good health. The sequencing sample was made of naive CD8+ T cells sorted from blood. CDR3 bases: TGTGCCAGCAGCAAAAGAACCGTCATACTCCACCGTGACAGGGGGAATGGCTACACCTTC. Translation gives CASSKRTVILHRDRGNGYTF.